The T cell receptor (beta chain) under discussion was sequenced for a study of cytomegalovirus exposure and HLA in healthy donors. General study findings and limits: When presence/absence was analysed, sequencing depth was taken to be roughly uniform across donors. A later analysis, which compared TCR beta chains of equal frequency, found the HLA-associated ones more clonally expanded.

Concerning this clone: Its target is unknown.

60 Vbeta and 13 Jbeta primers were used in PCR. The method was immunoSEQ multiplex PCR; TCRdb's version includes in-frame clones alone and lacks a portion of them. The sample includes roughly 200,000 clones, around 75% seen only once; the top ten take 2.5% to 3.5%. Per germline, CDR1 SGHRS and CDR2 YFSETQ. This CDR3 has 17 residues. V lost 4 bases and J lost 1; bases outside the gene matches: 12. Sequences were obtained from PBMCs. The TCR sequence derives from a male donor in good health and CMV-seronegative. The rearrangement joins TRBV5-1 to TRBJ2-3; 7 nucleotides align to TRBD1. For the CDR3, the DNA is TGCGCCAGCAGCCTGACCCCCACAGGGGATGGCACAGATACGCAGTATTTT. Its translation is CASSLTPTGDGTDTQYF.